This T cell receptor (beta chain) appears in the sequencing data of a study of neoadjuvant anti-PD-1 for oral cavity cancer. The time point here: after neoadjuvant nivolumab, at surgical resection. Clones were sequenced by immunoSEQ multiplex PCR, and TCRdb holds only the in-frame ones, with some missing. The sample consists of tens of thousands of clones, about 76% of them appearing once. The CDR3 is 15 residues long. Germline V CDR1 and CDR2: LNHDA, SQIVND (reference sequence). Trimming stripped 7 bases from V and 8 bases from J, with 23 bases between. The clonotype was recovered from a person between 40 and 79 years old with oral cavity squamous cell carcinoma. The sequences come from PBMCs, collected after nivolumab (anti-PD-1) treatment. J is TRBJ1-2 and V is TRBV19; the D is unclear. As DNA, the CDR3 is TGTGCCAGTAAAATTGGCGGGGTTGAAGTCGAGGGCTACACCTTC. This gives the protein CASKIGGVEVEGYTF.